The 14 T cell receptor beta chains given below trace back to one sample, sequenced in a study of T cell responses to AZD1222 COVID-19 vaccine. Data came from immunoSEQ multiplex PCR; TCRdb stores just in-frame clones and leaves some out. This sample has 150,000 to 180,000 clones, with 86% found just once. The sequencing used peripheral blood, collected on day 0 of MenACWY control vaccination. The receptor source for this set is an adult in good health.

The gene calls are TRBV4-1 and TRBJ1-5; D not certain. The CDR3 is made up of 15 amino acids. Trimming stripped 0 bases from V and 5 bases from J, with 11 bases between. Germline loops: CDR1 MGHRA, CDR2 YSYEKL. Written as DNA, the CDR3 is TGCGCCAGCAGCCAAGATATGACTGGGTATCAGCCCCAGCATTTT. Its protein product is CASSQDMTGYQPQHF.

This clone occurred a few times. The rearrangement joins TRBV19 to TRBJ2-1; TRBD1 agrees at 7 bases. The CDR3 sequence is 14 residues long. Losses at the gene ends were 8 bases for V and 3 bases for J; bases not matched to a gene: 7. From germline, CDR1 is LNHDA and CDR2 SQIVND (reference sequence). CDR3 sequence: CASADRRYYNEQFF. The CDR3 nucleotides are TGTGCCAGTGCGGACAGGAGATACTACAATGAGCAGTTCTTC.

The chain joins TRBV11-2 to TRBJ2-3; 8 bases are shared with TRBD2. Germline V gene sequence: CDR1 SGHAT, CDR2 FQNNGV. With V trimmed by 3 bases and J by 2 bases, 7 bases remained unmatched. The CDR3 is made up of 16 amino acids. The CDR3, as DNA: TGTGCCAGCAGCTTGGGTAGCGGGACATACACAGATACGCAGTATTTT. It yields the protein CASSLGSGTYTDTQYF.

This clone was seen a single time. The chain is built from TRBV18 and TRBJ1-2; no clear D. The CDR3 runs 16 residues. The ends were cut back, 2 bases at V and 2 bases at J, with 15 bases in the middle. Germline-derived CDR1 and CDR2 are KGHSH and LQKENI. CDR3 DNA: TGTGCCAGCTCACCAACAAACTGGGCCCCCAACTATGGCTACACCTTC. It is translated as CASSPTNWAPNYGYTF.

This chain joins TRBV5-1 and TRBJ2-3; 10 bases are shared with TRBD2. The germline V gene encodes CDR1 SGHRS and CDR2 YFSETQ. V was clipped by 0 bases and J by 3 bases; unmatched bases: 10. This CDR3 contains 18 residues. Here the CDR3 reads CASSLASGRALRTDTQYF. The CDR3 DNA sequence: TGCGCCAGCAGCTTGGCCAGCGGGAGGGCCTTGAGGACAGATACGCAGTATTTT.

The genes are TRBV12-3 or TRBV12-4 and TRBJ2-7, with D possibly TRBD1 on 6 matching bases. There are 12 residues in the CDR3. V was trimmed by 4 bases and J by 9 bases, leaving 13 bases between them. CDR3: CASSYTGTPQYF. Here the CDR3 DNA reads TGTGCCAGCAGTTACACCGGGACACCGCAGTACTTC.

The chain joins TRBV28 to TRBJ1-2; TRBD1 matches 9 bases. CDR3 size: 14 residues. CDR1 MDHEN and CDR2 SYDVKM come from the germline V gene. The J segment lost 6 bases and the V segment lost 4 bases, leaving 6 bases of the junction unmatched. CDR3 sequence: CASSSGDRVNGYTF. CDR3 DNA: TGTGCCAGCAGTTCAGGGGACAGGGTAAATGGCTACACCTTC.

The rearrangement uses TRBV7-2 and TRBJ2-7; weak D call: TRBD1 (6 bases). The CDR3 extends over 15 amino acids. CDR1 and CDR2 (germline): SGHTA, FQGNSA. V gave up 4 bases and J gave up 7 bases, with 20 bases separating them. The DNA of the CDR3 is TGTGCCAGCAGCTCACCGGGACAATTGGCTTATGAGCAGTACTTC. Encoded protein: CASSSPGQLAYEQYF. The full variable domain, with the rest looked up from reference TRBV7-2 and TRBJ2-7, is GAGVSQSPSNKVTEKGKDVELRCDPISGHTALYWYRQSLGQGLEFLIYFQGNSAPDKSGLPSDRFSAERTGGSVSTLTIQRTQQEDSAVYLCASSSPGQLAYEQYFGPGTRLTVT.

V and J are TRBV27 and TRBJ2-1; no reliable D call. V was pared by 3 bases and J by 6 bases, with 9 bases between. The CDR3 loop spans 13 amino acids. Per the germline V gene, CDR1 is MNHEY and CDR2 is SMNVEV (reference sequence). The CDR3 coding sequence is TGTGCCAGCAGTTTCACCTTGGGCAATGAGCAGTTCTTC. Protein sequence: CASSFTLGNEQFF.

The chain uses TRBV28 and TRBJ1-2, with unresolved D. CDR1 is MDHEN and CDR2 is SYDVKM in the germline V gene. CDR3 length equals 13 residues. V was trimmed by 3 bases and J by 6 bases, leaving 11 bases between them. The CDR3 loop is CASSLAQYDGYTF. CDR3 DNA: TGTGCCAGCAGTTTGGCCCAGTATGATGGCTACACCTTC.

In its sample, this clone was seen once. The V and J genes are TRBV5-1 and TRBJ2-5, with 7 bases identical to TRBD1. This CDR3 region has 15 residues. The ends lost 5 bases at V and 5 bases at J; junction bases unmatched: 12. CDR1 is SGHRS and CDR2 is YFSETQ in the germline V gene. The DNA for the CDR3 is TGCGCCAGCAGGCCTACAGGGGCTGCACGGGAGACCCAGTACTTC. This gives the protein CASRPTGAARETQYF.

The J gene is TRBJ1-3, the V gene TRBV6-2 or TRBV6-3; the D gene is possibly TRBD1 (5 bases). Germline lookup yields CDR1 MNHEY and CDR2 SVGEGT. CDR3 size: 15 residues. V lost 5 bases and J 2 bases, leaving 13 bases between the germline ends. CDR3 residues: CASSDPGTAGNTIYF. The CDR3 coding sequence is TGTGCCAGCAGTGACCCGGGGACGGCTGGAAACACCATATATTTT.

The chain employs TRBV29-1 and TRBJ2-3; 10 bases match TRBD2. In germline, CDR1 is SQVTM, CDR2 ANQGSEA. The CDR3 sequence is 15 residues long. The J segment lost 1 base and the V segment lost 2 bases, leaving 3 bases of the junction unmatched. The CDR3 region is CSVESTSGGTDTQYF. Written as DNA, the CDR3 is TGCAGCGTTGAAAGTACTAGCGGGGGCACAGATACGCAGTATTTT.

The chain combines TRBV28 with TRBJ2-6; D is undetermined. Deletions cut 6 bases from V and 0 bases from J, with 6 bases between. Germline CDR1 reads MDHEN; CDR2 reads SYDVKM. CDR3 size: 14 residues. CDR3 region: CASSVSSGANVLTF. In nucleotides, the CDR3 is TGTGCCAGCAGCGTCAGCTCTGGGGCCAACGTCCTGACTTTC.